This T cell receptor (beta chain) was identified during a study of shared clonotypes between healthy human individuals. Notes on the study in general: It was observed that 5% to 6% of naive CD4 clonotypes were shared across a handful of donors.

The CD4+ fraction was divided into a CD45RA+ naive subset and a CD45RA-negative memory subset. The CDR3 sequence is 12 residues long. Germline V gene data show CDR1 as GTSNPN and CDR2 as SVGIG (reference sequence). Trimming left V 3 bases short and J 0 bases short, with 4 bases between. Notes on this clone: Its cognate antigen is unknown.

Profiled with immunoSEQ multiplex PCR; TCRdb holds only in-frame clones, not every one. The sample has about 1 million clones; roughly 75% are singletons. The sequence came from a man younger than 35 in good health. The gene calls are TRBV30 and TRBJ2-3, with D hard to call. The sequenced material came from memory CD4+ T cells sorted from blood. Sample subset: CD45RA-negative fraction. The CDR3 coding sequence is TGTGCCTGGAGCGATAGCACAGATACGCAGTATTTT. The encoded protein is CAWSDSTDTQYF.